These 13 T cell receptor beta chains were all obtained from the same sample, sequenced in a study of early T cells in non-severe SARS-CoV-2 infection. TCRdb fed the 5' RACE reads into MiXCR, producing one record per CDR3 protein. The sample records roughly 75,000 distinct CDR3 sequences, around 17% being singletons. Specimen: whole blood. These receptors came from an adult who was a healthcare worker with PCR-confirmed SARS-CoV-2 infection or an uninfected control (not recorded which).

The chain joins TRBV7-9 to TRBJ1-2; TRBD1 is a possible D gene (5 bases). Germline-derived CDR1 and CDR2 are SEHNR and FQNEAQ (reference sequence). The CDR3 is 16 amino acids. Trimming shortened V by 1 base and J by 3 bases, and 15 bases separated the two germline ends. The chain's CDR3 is CASSLVIPQTDYGYTF. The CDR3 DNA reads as TGTGCCAGCAGCTTAGTCATACCGCAGACAGACTATGGCTACACCTTC.

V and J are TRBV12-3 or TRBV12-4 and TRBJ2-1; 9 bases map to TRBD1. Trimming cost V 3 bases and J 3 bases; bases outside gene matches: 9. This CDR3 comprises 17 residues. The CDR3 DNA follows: TGTGCCAGCAGTTTGTTAACCGGACAGGGGCTCTACAATGAGCAGTTCTTC. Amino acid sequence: CASSLLTGQGLYNEQFF.

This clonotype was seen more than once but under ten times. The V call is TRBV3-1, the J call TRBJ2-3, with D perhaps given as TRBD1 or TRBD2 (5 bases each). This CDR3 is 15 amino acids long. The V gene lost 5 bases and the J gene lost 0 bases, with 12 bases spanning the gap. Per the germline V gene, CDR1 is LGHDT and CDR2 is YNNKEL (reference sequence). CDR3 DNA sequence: TGTGCCAGCAGCTACGGGACCAAAAGCACAGATACGCAGTATTTT. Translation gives CASSYGTKSTDTQYF.

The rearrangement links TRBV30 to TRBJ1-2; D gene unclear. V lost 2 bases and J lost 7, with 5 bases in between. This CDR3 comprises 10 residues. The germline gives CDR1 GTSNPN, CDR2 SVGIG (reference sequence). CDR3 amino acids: CAWSQVGYTF. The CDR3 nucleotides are TGTGCCTGGAGTCAGGTTGGCTACACCTTC. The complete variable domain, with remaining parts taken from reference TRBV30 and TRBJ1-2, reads SQTIHQWPATLVQPVGSPLSLECTVEGTSNPNLYWYRQAAGRGLQLLFYSVGIGQISSEVPQNLSASRPQDRQFILSSKKLLLSDSGFYLCAWSQVGYTFGSGTRLTVV.

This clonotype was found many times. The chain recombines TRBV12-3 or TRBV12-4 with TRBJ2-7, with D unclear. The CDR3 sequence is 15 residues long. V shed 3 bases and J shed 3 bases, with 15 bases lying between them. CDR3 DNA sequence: TGTGCCAGCAGTTTGACTCCCTTTGGGATCTACGAGCAGTACTTC. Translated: CASSLTPFGIYEQYF.

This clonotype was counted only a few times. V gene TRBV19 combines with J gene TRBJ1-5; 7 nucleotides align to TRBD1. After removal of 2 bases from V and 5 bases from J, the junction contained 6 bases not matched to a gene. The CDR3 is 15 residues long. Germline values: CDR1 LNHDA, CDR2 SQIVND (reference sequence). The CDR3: CASSILIQGHQPQHF. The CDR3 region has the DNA TGTGCCAGTAGTATATTGATACAGGGGCATCAGCCCCAGCATTTT.

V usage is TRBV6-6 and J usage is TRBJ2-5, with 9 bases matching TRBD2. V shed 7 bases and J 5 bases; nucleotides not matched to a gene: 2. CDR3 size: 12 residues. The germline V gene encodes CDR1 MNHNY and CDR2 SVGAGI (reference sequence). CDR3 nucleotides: TGTGCCAGCACCCTAGCGGGGGAGACCCAGTACTTC. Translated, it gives CASTLAGETQYF.

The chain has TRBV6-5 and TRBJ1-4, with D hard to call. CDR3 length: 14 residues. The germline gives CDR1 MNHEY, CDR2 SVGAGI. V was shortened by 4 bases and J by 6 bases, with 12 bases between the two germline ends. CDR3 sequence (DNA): TGTGCCAGCAGTTTGAGGATTTATGATGAAAAACTGTTTTTT. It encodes CASSLRIYDEKLFF.

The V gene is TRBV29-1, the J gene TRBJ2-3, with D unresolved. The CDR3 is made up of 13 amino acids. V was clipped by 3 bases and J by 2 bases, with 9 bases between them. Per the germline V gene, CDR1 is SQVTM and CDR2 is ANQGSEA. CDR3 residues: CSVELRVTDTQYF. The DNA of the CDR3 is TGCAGCGTTGAGTTACGGGTCACAGATACGCAGTATTTT.

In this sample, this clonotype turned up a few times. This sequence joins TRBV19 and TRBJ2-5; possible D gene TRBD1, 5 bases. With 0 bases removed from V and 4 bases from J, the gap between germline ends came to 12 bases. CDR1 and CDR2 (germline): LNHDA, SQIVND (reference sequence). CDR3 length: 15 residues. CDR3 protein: CASSIDPQGRETQYF. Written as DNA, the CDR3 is TGTGCCAGTAGTATAGATCCTCAGGGCCGAGAGACCCAGTACTTC.

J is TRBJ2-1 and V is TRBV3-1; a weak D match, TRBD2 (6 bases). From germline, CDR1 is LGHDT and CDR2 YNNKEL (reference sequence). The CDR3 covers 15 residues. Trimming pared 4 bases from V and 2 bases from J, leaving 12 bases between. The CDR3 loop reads CASSRRDFAYNEQFF. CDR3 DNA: TGTGCCAGCAGCCGGCGGGACTTCGCCTACAATGAGCAGTTCTTC.

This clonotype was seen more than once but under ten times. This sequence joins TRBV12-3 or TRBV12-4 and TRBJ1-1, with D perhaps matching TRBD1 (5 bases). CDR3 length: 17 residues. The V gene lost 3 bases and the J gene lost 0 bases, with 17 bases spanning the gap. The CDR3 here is CASSFDAGSPMNTEAFF. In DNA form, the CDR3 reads TGTGCCAGCAGTTTTGATGCAGGGAGTCCCATGAACACTGAAGCTTTCTTT.

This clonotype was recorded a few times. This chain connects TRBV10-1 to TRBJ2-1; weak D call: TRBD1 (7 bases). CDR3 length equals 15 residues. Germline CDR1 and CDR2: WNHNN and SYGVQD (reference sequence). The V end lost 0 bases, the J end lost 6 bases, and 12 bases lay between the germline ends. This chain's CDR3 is CASSESTGRGNEQFF. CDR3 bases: TGCGCCAGCAGTGAGTCGACAGGGCGGGGCAATGAGCAGTTCTTC.